Shown below are 27 T cell receptor beta chains from a single sample sequenced in a study of radiation and T cells in renal cell carcinoma. Time point: blood 4 weeks post-SBRT, at nephrectomy. Noted treatment: 15 Gy SBRT to primary tumor, nephrectomy 4 weeks later. TCRdb's table, derived via immunoSEQ multiplex PCR, lists solely in-frame clones and lacks some. The sample gives fewer than 200,000 clones, about 85% of which show up once; approximately 10% is in the top ten. The sample in question was blood, obtained from a patient whose treatment included radiotherapy and nephrectomy. The source is a woman in her fifties or sixties with renal cell carcinoma.

The chain has TRBV5-1 and TRBJ1-3; D not certain. Trimming took off 3 bases at V and 0 bases at J, with 16 bases between the two ends. Germline CDR1 and CDR2: SGHRS and YFSETQ. The CDR3 is 17 residues long. The chain's CDR3 is CASSSRYAGSSGNTIYF. CDR3 coding DNA: TGCGCCAGCAGCTCACGATACGCGGGCAGCTCTGGAAACACCATATATTTT.

This chain connects TRBV7-2 to TRBJ2-5; possibly TRBD1 or TRBD2 for D (5 bases each). This CDR3 comprises 14 residues. V lost 4 bases, J lost 5 bases, and 14 bases lay in between. Germline lookup yields CDR1 SGHTA and CDR2 FQGNSA. CDR3 bases: TGTGCCAGCAGCTCCGGGGCACGCATGGAGACCCAGTACTTC. Protein sequence: CASSSGARMETQYF.

The chain employs TRBV7-9 and TRBJ2-7, with D hard to call. This CDR3 is built from 14 residues. Trimming shortened V by 5 bases and J by 6 bases, and 17 bases separated the two germline ends. Germline CDR1 and CDR2: SEHNR and FQNEAQ (reference sequence). The CDR3 coding sequence is TGTGCCAGCAGCCACATTAACATGGCCCCCGAGCAGTACTTC. Encoded protein: CASSHINMAPEQYF.

The rearrangement uses TRBV18 and TRBJ1-3; no clear D gene. Trimming removed 2 bases at V and 0 bases at J, with 11 bases between. The CDR3 has 16 residues. Germline assignment: CDR1 KGHSH and CDR2 LQKENI. The CDR3 is CASSPDVPLSGNTIYF. CDR3 bases: TGTGCCAGCTCACCAGATGTCCCCCTCTCTGGAAACACCATATATTTT.

DNA for the CDR3: TGCGCCAGCAGCCACGGGACCTACAATGAGCAGTTCTTC. Its translation: CASSHGTYNEQFF. This chain uses TRBV5-1 with TRBJ2-1, with D perhaps TRBD2 (5 bases). Trimming removed 4 bases from V and 2 bases from J, with 7 bases in between. This CDR3 spans 13 amino acids. CDR1 is SGHRS and CDR2 is YFSETQ in the germline V gene. The whole variable domain, remainder taken from reference TRBV5-1 and TRBJ2-1, is KAGVTQTPRYLIKTRGQQVTLSCSPISGHRSVSWYQQTPGQGLQFLFEYFSETQRNKGNFPGRFSGRQFSNSRSEMNVSTLELGDSALYLCASSHGTYNEQFFGPGTRLTVL.

The chain is built from TRBV6-1 and TRBJ2-3, with D unresolved. From germline, CDR1 is MNHNS and CDR2 SASEGT. The V end was cut by 3 bases, the J end by 6 bases, with 16 bases between. The CDR3 sequence is 15 residues long. CDR3 loop: CASSDRTFFLDTQYF. CDR3 DNA: TGTGCCAGCAGTGACAGGACCTTCTTTTTGGATACGCAGTATTTT.

The chain links TRBV5-4 to TRBJ2-3; D is possibly TRBD1 or TRBD2 (6 bases each). The length of the CDR3 is 13 residues. V lost 9 bases, J lost 6 bases, and 17 bases lay in between. CDR1 and CDR2 (germline): SGHNT, YYREEE (reference sequence). CDR3 amino acids: CATSGGEWDTQYF. CDR3 nucleotide sequence: TGTGCCACCTCCGGGGGCGAATGGGATACGCAGTATTTT.

In this sample, this clone turned up once. This chain connects TRBV2 to TRBJ1-2, with D maybe TRBD1 (5 bases). Germline values: CDR1 SNHLY, CDR2 FYNNEI. The CDR3 totals 13 residues. Trimming took 6 bases from V and 4 from J, leaving 12 bases between them. CDR3 residues: CASRARDGYGYTF. The CDR3 region has the DNA TGTGCCAGCAGGGCCCGGGACGGCTATGGCTACACCTTC.

The chain carries TRBV2 and TRBJ2-2, with D perhaps TRBD2 (5 bases). The CDR3 has 14 residues. Germline CDR1 reads SNHLY; CDR2 reads FYNNEI. Trimming took 3 bases from V and 3 from J, leaving 8 bases between them. The CDR3 DNA is TGTGCCAGCAGTGAGAACGGGGACACCGGGGAGCTGTTTTTT. It encodes CASSENGDTGELFF.

The chain recombines TRBV6-1 with TRBJ1-1, with D tentatively TRBD1 (6 bases). CDR1 is MNHNS, CDR2 SASEGT, per germline. V was pared by 0 bases and J by 4 bases, with 15 bases between. CDR3 length: 16 amino acids. In DNA, the CDR3 is TGTGCCAGCAGTGAAGCGTTGCGGACAGTATTCACTGAAGCTTTCTTT. Translating gives CASSEALRTVFTEAFF.

This chain links TRBV10-3 with TRBJ1-2, with 9 nucleotides matching TRBD1. CDR3 length equals 12 residues. V trimming: 2 bases; J trimming: 8 bases; junction bases outside the gene matches: 0. Germline CDR1 and CDR2: ENHRY and SYGVKD. The CDR3 nucleotides read TGTGCCATCAGTGAGACAGGGGGCGGCTACACCTTC. This codes for CAISETGGGYTF.

CDR3 residues: CASRSALGGVPANRWNEQFF. The CDR3 DNA sequence: TGCGCCAGCAGGAGCGCTTTGGGGGGCGTGCCAGCGAATCGGTGGAATGAGCAGTTCTTC. The rearrangement links TRBV5-1 to TRBJ2-1; TRBD1 or TRBD2 may be the D gene (6 bases each). The CDR3 contains 20 residues. V was trimmed by 5 bases and J by 7 bases, leaving 34 bases between them. The germline V gene has CDR1 SGHRS and CDR2 YFSETQ.

The genes are TRBV11-2 and TRBJ2-5; 10 bases fit TRBD2. Germline lookup yields CDR1 SGHAT and CDR2 FQNNGV. With 4 bases clipped from V and 5 bases from J, the junction kept 4 bases outside the gene matches. The CDR3 totals 14 residues. CDR3 region: CASSSGAGGETQYF. DNA of the CDR3: TGTGCCAGCAGCTCCGGAGCGGGGGGGGAGACCCAGTACTTC. Variable domain in full (rest from reference TRBV11-2 and TRBJ2-5): EAGVAQSPRYKIIEKRQSVAFWCNPISGHATLYWYQQILGQGPKLLIQFQNNGVVDDSQLPKDRFSAERLKGVDSTLKIQPAKLEDSAVYLCASSSGAGGETQYFGPGTRLLVL.

The CDR3 nucleotides read TGTGCCAGCACCACCGGGGCTATTGAAGCTTTCTTT. Translating gives CASTTGAIEAFF. This chain links TRBV7-9 with TRBJ1-1; possibly TRBD1 for D (5 bases). There are 12 residues in the CDR3. The ends were cut back, 7 bases at V and 7 bases at J, with 13 bases in the middle. Germline CDR1 SEHNR, CDR2 FQNEAQ (reference sequence).

This clone was detected only once. The V call is TRBV6-1, the J call TRBJ1-2; D might be TRBD1 (5 bases). Trimming shortened V by 3 bases and J by 5 bases, and 16 bases separated the two germline ends. The CDR3 is made up of 15 amino acids. Germline assignment: CDR1 MNHNS and CDR2 SASEGT. CDR3 coding DNA: TGTGCCAGCAGTGACTTCCTAGGGGTAGAGTATGGCTACACCTTC. Amino acids: CASSDFLGVEYGYTF.

This clone showed up just once. CDR3 nucleotide sequence: TGTGCCAGCAGCTCATCAACCCTCGGGGGGCCCTACAATGAGCAGTTCTTC. Translation: CASSSSTLGGPYNEQFF. V usage is TRBV7-2 and J usage is TRBJ2-1; D perhaps matches TRBD2 (7 bases). Per germline, CDR1 SGHTA and CDR2 FQGNSA. V was pared by 4 bases and J by 2 bases, with 18 bases between. The CDR3 length is 17 residues.

V usage is TRBV5-4 and J usage is TRBJ2-3, with a weak D call TRBD2 (5 bases). CDR1 is SGHNT and CDR2 is YYREEE in the germline V gene (reference sequence). Trimming pared 4 bases from V and 2 bases from J, leaving 8 bases between. The CDR3 is 13 amino acids. For the CDR3, the DNA is TGTGCCAGCAGCCGGGAAAACACAGATACGCAGTATTTT. Residues: CASSRENTDTQYF.

This chain links TRBV6-5 with TRBJ1-2; D is ambiguous. Per germline, CDR1 MNHEY and CDR2 SVGAGI. V was cut by 7 bases and J by 4 bases, with 16 bases left in between. This CDR3 comprises 14 residues. The CDR3 is CASTPGPRAYGYTF. The CDR3 DNA reads as TGTGCCAGCACCCCAGGACCTAGGGCCTATGGCTACACCTTC.

This chain uses TRBV18 with TRBJ2-3; TRBD2 might be the D (6 bases). Germline V gene lookup returns CDR1 KGHSH and CDR2 LQKENI. Trimming removed 3 bases from V and 2 bases from J, with 12 bases in between. This CDR3 is 15 amino acids long. DNA of the CDR3: TGTGCCAGCTCACCCCCGGCGGGGTTCACAGATACGCAGTATTTT. Translation gives CASSPPAGFTDTQYF.

This chain links TRBV9 with TRBJ2-7; TRBD2 aligns across 13 bases. The CDR3 sequence is 18 residues long. The trim removed 0 bases at V and 1 base at J, leaving 7 bases unmatched. Germline-derived CDR1 and CDR2 are SGDLS and YYNGEE. CDR3 bases: TGTGCCAGCAGCGTAGCGGTGACTAGCGGGGGGCCGTCCTACGAGCAGTACTTC. Translation: CASSVAVTSGGPSYEQYF.

This clone occurred a few times. The chain joins TRBV6-1 to TRBJ1-1; a possible D gene is TRBD1 (6 bases). Germline lookup yields CDR1 MNHNS and CDR2 SASEGT. V lost 5 bases, J lost 1 base, and 11 bases lay in between. This CDR3 is 14 amino acids long. CDR3 coding DNA: TGTGCCAGCAGTTTCACAGGGACGAACACTGAAGCTTTCTTT. It encodes CASSFTGTNTEAFF.

The rearrangement links TRBV9 to TRBJ2-6; TRBD1 matches at 7 bases. Looked up from germline, CDR1 is SGDLS and CDR2 is YYNGEE. The CDR3 is made up of 18 amino acids. Unmatched junction bases numbered 8, after V lost 2 bases and J lost 0 bases. Here the CDR3 reads CASSVPGQPFSGANVLTF. Here the CDR3 DNA reads TGTGCCAGCAGCGTCCCGGGACAGCCTTTCTCTGGGGCCAACGTCCTGACTTTC. Full variable domain (outside the CDR3, taken from reference TRBV9 and TRBJ2-6): DSGVTQTPKHLITATGQRVTLRCSPRSGDLSVYWYQQSLDQGLQFLIQYYNGEERAKGNILERFSAQQFPDLHSELNLSSLELGDSALYFCASSVPGQPFSGANVLTFGAGSRLTVL.

The chain recombines TRBV28 with TRBJ1-1, with 11 bases fitting TRBD1. J gave up 5 bases and V 6 bases, and 5 bases lay outside the gene matches. Germline CDR1 and CDR2: MDHEN and SYDVKM. The CDR3 runs to 14 residues. The CDR3 loop reads CASSGQGAWTEAFF. The CDR3 DNA sequence: TGTGCCAGCAGCGGACAGGGGGCTTGGACTGAAGCTTTCTTT. Variable domain in full (rest from reference TRBV28 and TRBJ1-1): DVKVTQSSRYLVKRTGEKVFLECVQDMDHENMFWYRQDPGLGLRLIYFSYDVKMKEKGDIPEGYSVSREKKERFSLILESASTNQTSMYLCASSGQGAWTEAFFGQGTRLTVV.

The J gene is TRBJ2-7, the V gene TRBV29-1; 7 positions agree with TRBD2. Per the germline V gene, CDR1 is SQVTM and CDR2 is ANQGSEA. The CDR3 has 15 residues. J was trimmed by 3 bases and V by 5 bases; bases with no gene match: 13. CDR3 nucleotides: TGCAGCGTTTCAACGGCGGCTAGCGGTAACTACGAGCAGTACTTC. Amino acids: CSVSTAASGNYEQYF.

The genes are TRBV9 and TRBJ2-3; D tentatively fits TRBD1 or TRBD2 (6 bases each). V shed 2 bases and J shed 3 bases, with 13 bases lying between them. The length of the CDR3 is 15 residues. Looked up from germline, CDR1 is SGDLS and CDR2 is YYNGEE. The CDR3 coding sequence is TGTGCCAGCAGCGTTATCCCGGGGGCGACAGATACGCAGTATTTT. Encoded protein: CASSVIPGATDTQYF.

The chain combines TRBV19 with TRBJ2-2; D gene uncertain. V lost 3 bases, J lost 9 bases, and 11 bases lay in between. This CDR3 comprises 13 residues. The germline CDR1 and CDR2 sequences are LNHDA and SQIVND (reference sequence). This CDR3 is CASSIDEGRELFF. The CDR3, as DNA: TGTGCCAGTAGTATCGACGAAGGACGGGAGCTGTTTTTT.

The genes are TRBV7-2 and TRBJ2-5, with D maybe TRBD1 (6 bases). The CDR3 is 17 residues long. Germline CDR1 reads SGHTA; CDR2 reads FQGNSA. The ends were cut back, 2 bases at V and 2 bases at J, with 18 bases in the middle. The CDR3 here is CASSLYRAREFQETQYF. In DNA form, the CDR3 reads TGTGCCAGCAGCTTATACAGGGCCAGGGAGTTTCAAGAGACCCAGTACTTC.